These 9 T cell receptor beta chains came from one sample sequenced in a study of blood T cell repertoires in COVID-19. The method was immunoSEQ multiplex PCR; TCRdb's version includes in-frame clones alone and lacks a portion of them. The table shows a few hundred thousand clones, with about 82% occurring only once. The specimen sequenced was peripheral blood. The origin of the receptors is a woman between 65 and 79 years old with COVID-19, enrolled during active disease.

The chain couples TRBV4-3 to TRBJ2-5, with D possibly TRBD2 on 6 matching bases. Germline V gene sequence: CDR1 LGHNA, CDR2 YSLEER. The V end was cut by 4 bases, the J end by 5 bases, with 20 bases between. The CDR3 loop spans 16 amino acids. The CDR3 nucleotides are TGCGCCAGCAGCCCCCGGGGGAGGCACCCCTTGGAGACCCAGTACTTC. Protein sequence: CASSPRGRHPLETQYF.

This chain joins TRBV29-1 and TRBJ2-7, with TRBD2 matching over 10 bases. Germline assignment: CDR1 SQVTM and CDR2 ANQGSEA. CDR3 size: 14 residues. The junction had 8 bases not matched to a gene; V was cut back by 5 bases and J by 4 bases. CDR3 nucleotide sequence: TGCAGCGTTCCAAGGGCTAGCGGGAGTTACGAGCAGTACTTC. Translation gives CSVPRASGSYEQYF.

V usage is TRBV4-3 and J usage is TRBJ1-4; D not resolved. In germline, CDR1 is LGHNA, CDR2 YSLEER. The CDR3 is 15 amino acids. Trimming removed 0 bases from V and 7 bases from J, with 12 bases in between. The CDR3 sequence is CASSQEVGRGEKLFF. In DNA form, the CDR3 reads TGCGCCAGCAGCCAAGAAGTTGGGCGGGGTGAAAAACTGTTTTTT.

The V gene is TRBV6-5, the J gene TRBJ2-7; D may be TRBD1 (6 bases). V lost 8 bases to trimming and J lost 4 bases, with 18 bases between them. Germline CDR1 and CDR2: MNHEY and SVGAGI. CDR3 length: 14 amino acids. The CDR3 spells CASAPTPGVYEQYF. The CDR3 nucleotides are TGTGCCAGCGCGCCCACTCCAGGGGTATACGAGCAGTACTTC.

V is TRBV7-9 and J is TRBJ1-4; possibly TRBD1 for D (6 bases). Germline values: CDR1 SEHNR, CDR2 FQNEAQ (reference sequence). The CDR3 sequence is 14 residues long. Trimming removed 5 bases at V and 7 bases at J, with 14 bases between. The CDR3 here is CASSKQGGVEKLFF. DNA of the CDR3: TGTGCCAGCAGCAAACAGGGCGGTGTTGAAAAACTGTTTTTT.

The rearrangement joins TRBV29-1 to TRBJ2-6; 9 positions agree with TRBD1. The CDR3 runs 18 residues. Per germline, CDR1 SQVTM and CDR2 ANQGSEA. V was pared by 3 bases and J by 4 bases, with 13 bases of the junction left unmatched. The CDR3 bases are TGCAGCGTTGAGGATAGGACAGGGGCTTGGAGGGGGGCCAACGTCCTGACTTTC. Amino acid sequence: CSVEDRTGAWRGANVLTF. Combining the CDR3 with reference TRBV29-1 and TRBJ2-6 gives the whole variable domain SAVISQKPSRDICQRGTSLTIQCQVDSQVTMMFWYRQQPGQSLTLIATANQGSEATYESGFVIDKFPISRPNLTFSTLTVSNMSPEDSSIYLCSVEDRTGAWRGANVLTFGAGSRLTVL.

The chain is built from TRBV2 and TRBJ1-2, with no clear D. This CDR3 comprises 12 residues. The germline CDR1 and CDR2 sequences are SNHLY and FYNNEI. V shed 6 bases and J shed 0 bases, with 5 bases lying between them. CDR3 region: CASSTANYGYTF. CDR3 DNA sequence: TGTGCCAGCAGCACAGCTAACTATGGCTACACCTTC. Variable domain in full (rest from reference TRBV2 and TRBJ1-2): EPEVTQTPSHQVTQMGQEVILRCVPISNHLYFYWYRQILGQKVEFLVSFYNNEISEKSEIFDDQFSVERPDGSNFTLKIRSTKLEDSAMYFCASSTANYGYTFGSGTRLTVV.

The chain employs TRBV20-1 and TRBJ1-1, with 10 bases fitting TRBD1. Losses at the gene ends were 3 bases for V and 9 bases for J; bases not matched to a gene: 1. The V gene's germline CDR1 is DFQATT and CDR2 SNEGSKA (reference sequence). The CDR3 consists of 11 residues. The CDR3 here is CSARGQGKAFF. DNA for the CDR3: TGCAGTGCTAGGGGACAGGGGAAAGCTTTCTTT.

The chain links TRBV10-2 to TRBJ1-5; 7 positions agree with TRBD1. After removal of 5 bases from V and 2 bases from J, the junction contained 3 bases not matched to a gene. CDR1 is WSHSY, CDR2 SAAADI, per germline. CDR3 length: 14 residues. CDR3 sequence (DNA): TGCGCCAGCAGTCCGGACAGGCGCAATCAGCCCCAGCATTTT. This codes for CASSPDRRNQPQHF.